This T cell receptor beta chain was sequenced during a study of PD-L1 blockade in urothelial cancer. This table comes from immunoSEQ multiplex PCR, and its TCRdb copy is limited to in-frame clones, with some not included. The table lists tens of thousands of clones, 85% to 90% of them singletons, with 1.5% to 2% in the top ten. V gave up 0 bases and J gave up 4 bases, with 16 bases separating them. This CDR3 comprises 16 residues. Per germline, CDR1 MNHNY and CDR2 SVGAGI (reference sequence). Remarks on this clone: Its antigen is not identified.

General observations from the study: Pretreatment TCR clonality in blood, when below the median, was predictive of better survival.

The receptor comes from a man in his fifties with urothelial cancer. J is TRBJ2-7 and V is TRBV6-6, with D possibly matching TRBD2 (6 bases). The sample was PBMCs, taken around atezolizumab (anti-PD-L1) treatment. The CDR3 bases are TGTGCCAGCAGTTACTCGGGGGGAACTAGTGTTTACGAGCAGTACTTC. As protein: CASSYSGGTSVYEQYF.